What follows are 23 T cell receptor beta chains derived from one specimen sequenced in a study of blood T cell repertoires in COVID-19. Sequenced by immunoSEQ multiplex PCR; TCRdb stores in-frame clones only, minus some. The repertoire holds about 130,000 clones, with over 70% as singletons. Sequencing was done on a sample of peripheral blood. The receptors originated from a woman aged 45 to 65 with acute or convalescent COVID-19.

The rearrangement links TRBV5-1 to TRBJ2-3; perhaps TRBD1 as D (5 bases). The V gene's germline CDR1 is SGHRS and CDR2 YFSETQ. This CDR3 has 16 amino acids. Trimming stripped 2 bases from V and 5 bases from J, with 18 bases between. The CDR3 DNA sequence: TGCGCCAGCAGCTTAGGGTCGGCAGGGCGTGAAGATACGCAGTATTTT. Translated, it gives CASSLGSAGREDTQYF.

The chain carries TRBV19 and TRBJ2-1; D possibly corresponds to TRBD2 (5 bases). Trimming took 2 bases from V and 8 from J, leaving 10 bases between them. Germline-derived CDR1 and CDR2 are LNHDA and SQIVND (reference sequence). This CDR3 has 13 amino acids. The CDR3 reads CASSIRYGDEQFF. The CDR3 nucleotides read TGTGCCAGTAGTATAAGGTACGGGGATGAGCAGTTCTTC.

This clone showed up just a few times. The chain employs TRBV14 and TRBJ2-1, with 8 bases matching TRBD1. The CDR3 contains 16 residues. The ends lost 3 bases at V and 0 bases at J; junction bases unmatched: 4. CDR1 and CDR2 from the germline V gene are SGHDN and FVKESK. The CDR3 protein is CASSQETGDSYNEQFF. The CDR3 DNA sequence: TGTGCCAGCAGCCAGGAGACAGGGGACTCCTACAATGAGCAGTTCTTC.

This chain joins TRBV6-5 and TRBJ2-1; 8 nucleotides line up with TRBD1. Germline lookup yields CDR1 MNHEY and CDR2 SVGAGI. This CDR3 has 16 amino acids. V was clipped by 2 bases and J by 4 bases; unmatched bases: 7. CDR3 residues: CASSYQPDREYNEQFF. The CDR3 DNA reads TGTGCCAGCAGTTACCAACCGGACAGGGAGTACAATGAGCAGTTCTTC.

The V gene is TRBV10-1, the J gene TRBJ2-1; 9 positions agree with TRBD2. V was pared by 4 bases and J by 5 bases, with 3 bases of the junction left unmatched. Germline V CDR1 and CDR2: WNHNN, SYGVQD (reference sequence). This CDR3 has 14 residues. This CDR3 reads CASSVTSGNNEQFF. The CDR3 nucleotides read TGCGCCAGCAGTGTGACTAGCGGTAACAATGAGCAGTTCTTC.

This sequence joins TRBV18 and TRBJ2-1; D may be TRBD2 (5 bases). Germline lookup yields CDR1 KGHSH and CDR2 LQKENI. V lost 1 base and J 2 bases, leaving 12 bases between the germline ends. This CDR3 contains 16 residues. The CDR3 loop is CASSPRISGTYNEQFF. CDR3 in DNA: TGTGCCAGCTCACCACGGATCAGCGGAACCTACAATGAGCAGTTCTTC.

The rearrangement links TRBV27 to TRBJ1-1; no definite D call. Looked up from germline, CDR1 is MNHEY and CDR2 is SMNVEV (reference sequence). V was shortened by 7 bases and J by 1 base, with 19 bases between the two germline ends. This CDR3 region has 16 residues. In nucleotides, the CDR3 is TGTGCCAGCAAGGAGGCAGGAAATGTACCGAACACTGAAGCTTTCTTT. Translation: CASKEAGNVPNTEAFF.

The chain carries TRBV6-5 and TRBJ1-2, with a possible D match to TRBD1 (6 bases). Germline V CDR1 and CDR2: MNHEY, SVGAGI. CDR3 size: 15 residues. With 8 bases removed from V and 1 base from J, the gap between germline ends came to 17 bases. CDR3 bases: TGTGCCAGCCTCGATCCGGGACAATTTAACTATGGCTACACCTTC. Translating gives CASLDPGQFNYGYTF.

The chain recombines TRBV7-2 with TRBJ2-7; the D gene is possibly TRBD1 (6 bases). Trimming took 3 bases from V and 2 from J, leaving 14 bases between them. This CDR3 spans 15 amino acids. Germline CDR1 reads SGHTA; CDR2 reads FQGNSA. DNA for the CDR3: TGTGCCAGCAGCTTGGGGGCTACAAATCCCTACGAGCAGTACTTC. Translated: CASSLGATNPYEQYF.

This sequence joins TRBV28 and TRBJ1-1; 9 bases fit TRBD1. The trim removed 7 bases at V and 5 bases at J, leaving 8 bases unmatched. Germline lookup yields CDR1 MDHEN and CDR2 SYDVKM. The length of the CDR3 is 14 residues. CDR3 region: CASTQQGARTEAFF. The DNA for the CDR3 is TGTGCCAGCACCCAACAGGGGGCGCGGACTGAAGCTTTCTTT.

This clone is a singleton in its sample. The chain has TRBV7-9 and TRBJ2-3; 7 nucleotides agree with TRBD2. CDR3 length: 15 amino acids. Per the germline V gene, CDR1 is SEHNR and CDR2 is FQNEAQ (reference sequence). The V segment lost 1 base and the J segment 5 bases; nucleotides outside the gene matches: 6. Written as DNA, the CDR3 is TGTGCCAGCAGCTTAGATGGCGGGAGTAGAGATACGCAGTATTTT. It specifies CASSLDGGSRDTQYF.

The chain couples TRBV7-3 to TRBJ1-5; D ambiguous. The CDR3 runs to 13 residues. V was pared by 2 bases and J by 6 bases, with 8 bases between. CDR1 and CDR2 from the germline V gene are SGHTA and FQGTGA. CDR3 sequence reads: CASSLLAGQPQHF. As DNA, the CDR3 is TGTGCCAGCAGCTTATTAGCCGGTCAGCCCCAGCATTTT.

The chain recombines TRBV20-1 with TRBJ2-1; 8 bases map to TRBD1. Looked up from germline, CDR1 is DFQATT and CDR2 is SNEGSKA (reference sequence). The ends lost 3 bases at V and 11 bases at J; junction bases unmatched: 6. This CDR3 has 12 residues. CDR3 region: CSASWTGFQQFF. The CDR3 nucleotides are TGCAGTGCTAGTTGGACAGGGTTCCAGCAGTTCTTC.

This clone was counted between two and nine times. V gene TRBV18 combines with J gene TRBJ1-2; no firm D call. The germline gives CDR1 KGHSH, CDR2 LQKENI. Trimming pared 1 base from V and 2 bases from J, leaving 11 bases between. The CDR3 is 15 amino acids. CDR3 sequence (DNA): TGTGCCAGCTCACCACGGGCAGAAGCAAACTATGGCTACACCTTC. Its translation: CASSPRAEANYGYTF.

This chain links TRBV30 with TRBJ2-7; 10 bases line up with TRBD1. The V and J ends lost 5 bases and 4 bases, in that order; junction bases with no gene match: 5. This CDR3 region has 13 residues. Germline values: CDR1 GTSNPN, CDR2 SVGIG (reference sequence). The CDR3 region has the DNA TGTGCCTGGGGACCGGGACAGGGGTACGAGCAGTACTTC. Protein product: CAWGPGQGYEQYF.

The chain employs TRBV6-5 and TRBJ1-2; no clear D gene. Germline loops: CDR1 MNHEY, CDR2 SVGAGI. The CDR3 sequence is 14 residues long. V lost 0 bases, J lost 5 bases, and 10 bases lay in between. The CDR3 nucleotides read TGTGCCAGCAGTTACTCGAGCCCCCTTTATGGCTACACCTTC. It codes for CASSYSSPLYGYTF.

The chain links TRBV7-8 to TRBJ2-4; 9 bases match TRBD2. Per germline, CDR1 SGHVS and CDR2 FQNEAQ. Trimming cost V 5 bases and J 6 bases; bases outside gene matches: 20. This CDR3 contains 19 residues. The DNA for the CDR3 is TGTGCCAGCAGCCCCACCGGCGGGCGGGGGGGGGCCATAGTAAACATTCAGTACTTC. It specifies CASSPTGGRGGAIVNIQYF.

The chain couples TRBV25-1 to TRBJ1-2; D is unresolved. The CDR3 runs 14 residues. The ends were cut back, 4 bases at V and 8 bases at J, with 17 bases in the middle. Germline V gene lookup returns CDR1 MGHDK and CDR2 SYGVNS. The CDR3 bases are TGTGCCAGCAGTGCCCCTGGTACTCGAAGAGGCTACACCTTC. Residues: CASSAPGTRRGYTF.

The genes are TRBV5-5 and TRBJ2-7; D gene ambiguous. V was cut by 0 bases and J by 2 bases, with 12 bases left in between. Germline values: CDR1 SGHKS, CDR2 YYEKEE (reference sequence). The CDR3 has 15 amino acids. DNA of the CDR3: TGTGCCAGCAGCTTGGTTGCTCTTCCTACCTACGAGCAGTACTTC. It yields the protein CASSLVALPTYEQYF.

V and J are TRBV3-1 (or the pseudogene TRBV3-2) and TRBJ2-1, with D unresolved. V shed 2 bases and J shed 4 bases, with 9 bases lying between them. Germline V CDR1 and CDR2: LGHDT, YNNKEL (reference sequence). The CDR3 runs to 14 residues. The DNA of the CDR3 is TGTGCCAGCAGCCAACAGTCTCCATACAATGAGCAGTTCTTC. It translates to CASSQQSPYNEQFF.

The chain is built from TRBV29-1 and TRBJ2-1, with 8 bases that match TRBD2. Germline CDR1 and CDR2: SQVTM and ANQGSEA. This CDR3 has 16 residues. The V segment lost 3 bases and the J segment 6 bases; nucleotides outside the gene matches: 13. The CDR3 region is CSVDLGLEAYSNEQFF. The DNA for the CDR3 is TGCAGCGTTGATTTGGGACTAGAGGCCTATTCCAATGAGCAGTTCTTC.

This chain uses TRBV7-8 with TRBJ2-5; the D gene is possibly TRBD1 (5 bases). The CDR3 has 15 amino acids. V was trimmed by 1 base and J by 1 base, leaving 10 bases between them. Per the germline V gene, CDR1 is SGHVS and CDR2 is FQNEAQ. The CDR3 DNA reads TGTGCCAGCAGCTTAGGTGGGGCGACCCAAGAGACCCAGTACTTC. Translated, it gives CASSLGGATQETQYF.

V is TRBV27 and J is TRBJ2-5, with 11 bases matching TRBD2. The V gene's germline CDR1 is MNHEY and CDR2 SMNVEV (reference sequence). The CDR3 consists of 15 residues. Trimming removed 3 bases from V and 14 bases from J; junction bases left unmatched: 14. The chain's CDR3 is CASSFATSGASRFYF. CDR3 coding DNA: TGTGCCAGCAGTTTTGCGACTAGCGGGGCTTCTCGGTTCTACTTC.